This T cell receptor beta chain was retrieved from a study of technical replicates of blood from a few donors. Libraries were prepared by immunoSEQ multiplex PCR; TCRdb keeps only in-frame clonotypes and omits some of them. The sample comprises about 17,000 clones, under 90% of which are singletons, and about a tenth rests with the top ten. This clonotype originated in a human donor in good health. Some clones in this sample may be carry-over from other donors' samples. The sequenced sample was PBMCs.

CDR3 in DNA: TGTGCCAGCTCACCAGCACAGGGAAGAAACACTGAAGCTTTCTTT. This sequence encodes CASSPAQGRNTEAFF. V gene TRBV18 combines with J gene TRBJ1-1, with TRBD1 as a possible D gene (6 bases). V was cut by 2 bases and J by 2 bases, with 12 bases left in between. Germline V gene data show CDR1 as KGHSH and CDR2 as LQKENI. The CDR3 totals 15 residues.